Shown below are 10 T cell receptor beta chains from a single sample sequenced in a study of blood T cell repertoires in COVID-19. The method was immunoSEQ multiplex PCR; TCRdb's version includes in-frame clones alone and lacks a portion of them. The repertoire holds some 200,000 clones, with roughly four fifths as singletons. The sample taken for sequencing was peripheral blood. The receptor source for this set is a human donor with acute or convalescent COVID-19. The donor label of this sample is uncertain.

This rearrangement joins TRBV19 to TRBJ2-2; 7 bases fit TRBD1. V dropped 3 bases and J dropped 4; count of bases not matched to a gene: 5. The germline V gene has CDR1 LNHDA and CDR2 SQIVND (reference sequence). CDR3 length equals 15 residues. In DNA, the CDR3 is TGTGCCAGTAGTATGGGGACAGCGCGCACCGGGGAGCTGTTTTTT. This sequence encodes CASSMGTARTGELFF.

This clone was seen a single time. In DNA form, the CDR3 reads TGTGCCACCAGTGATTGCGGGGGACAGGGGTGTCTGGGTGAAAAACTGTTTTTT. Translated: CATSDCGGQGCLGEKLFF. V usage is TRBV24-1 and J usage is TRBJ1-4, with 10 nucleotides matching TRBD1. CDR1 is KGHDR, CDR2 SFDVKD, per germline. CDR3 length: 18 amino acids. V was clipped by 2 bases and J by 7 bases; unmatched bases: 12.

This clone was detected only once. This chain uses TRBV24-1 with TRBJ2-2, with 9 bases aligning to TRBD1. The CDR3 runs to 18 residues. Losses at the gene ends were 4 bases for V and 6 bases for J; bases not matched to a gene: 14. Germline CDR1 KGHDR, CDR2 SFDVKD. The CDR3 protein is CATSDAPGGQGSAGELFF. CDR3 sequence (DNA): TGTGCCACCAGTGACGCTCCCGGAGGACAGGGGAGCGCCGGGGAGCTGTTTTTT.

This chain uses TRBV28 with TRBJ1-2, with 9 bases fitting TRBD1. The junction had 6 bases not matched to a gene; V was cut back by 6 bases and J by 4 bases. The CDR3 extends over 14 amino acids. Germline V gives CDR1 MDHEN, CDR2 SYDVKM. The CDR3 nucleotides are TGTGCCAGCAGAGGACAGGGGTTCGGCTATGGCTACACCTTC. This sequence encodes CASRGQGFGYGYTF.

The rearrangement links TRBV7-3 to TRBJ2-7; TRBD1 might be the D (7 bases). The CDR3 runs 13 residues. CDR1 is SGHTA and CDR2 is FQGTGA in the germline V gene. V lost 4 bases, J lost 3 bases, and 10 bases lay in between. The CDR3 nucleotides read TGTGCCAGCAGCTCGCGGGACAGCTACGAGCAGTACTTC. Amino acid sequence: CASSSRDSYEQYF. Full variable domain (remainder filled in from reference TRBV7-3 and TRBJ2-7): GAGVSQTPSNKVTEKGKYVELRCDPISGHTALYWYRQSLGQGPEFLIYFQGTGAADDSGLPNDRFFAVRPEGSVSTLKIQRTERGDSAVYLCASSSRDSYEQYFGPGTRLTVT.

The table lists this clone with a few counts. The chain recombines TRBV29-1 with TRBJ2-7; TRBD2 matches at 10 bases. The CDR3 spans 14 residues. V gave up 3 bases and J gave up 4 bases; unmatched junction bases: 6. Per germline, CDR1 SQVTM and CDR2 ANQGSEA. CDR3 coding DNA: TGCAGCGTTGAGTCAGCGGGAGGGCCTTACGAGCAGTACTTC. Translated, it gives CSVESAGGPYEQYF.

The chain joins TRBV19 to TRBJ2-3; tentatively, D is TRBD1 (6 bases). CDR3 size: 15 residues. The germline V and J ends were trimmed by 3 bases and 11 bases, with 21 bases remaining between them. Germline V gene lookup returns CDR1 LNHDA and CDR2 SQIVND (reference sequence). The CDR3 protein is CASSIGGQGPNRQYF. The CDR3 DNA is TGTGCCAGTAGTATTGGCGGGCAGGGGCCGAATAGGCAGTATTTT.

A few counts support this clone. The rearrangement joins TRBV19 to TRBJ1-1; 10 positions match TRBD1. After removal of 5 bases from V and 6 bases from J, the junction contained 6 bases not matched to a gene. Germline V gene lookup returns CDR1 LNHDA and CDR2 SQIVND (reference sequence). CDR3 length: 14 amino acids. The CDR3 coding sequence is TGTGCCAGTAGTCCGGGACAGGGGATGGCTGAAGCTTTCTTT. This encodes CASSPGQGMAEAFF.

The rearrangement joins TRBV7-2 to TRBJ1-4; D is possibly TRBD1 (6 bases). CDR1 is SGHTA and CDR2 is FQGNSA in the germline V gene. This CDR3 region has 16 residues. The V end was cut by 6 bases, the J end by 0 bases, with 14 bases between. This CDR3 is CASSIHQGTTNEKLFF. As DNA, the CDR3 is TGTGCCAGCAGTATACATCAGGGGACAACTAATGAAAAACTGTTTTTT.

The V call is TRBV5-1, the J call TRBJ2-2; weak D call: TRBD2 (7 bases). Trimming took 4 bases from V and 1 from J, leaving 11 bases between them. Germline V gives CDR1 SGHRS, CDR2 YFSETQ. This CDR3 contains 15 residues. For the CDR3, the DNA is TGCGCCAGCAGCCGGGGAGGGGGGAACACCGGGGAGCTGTTTTTT. It translates to CASSRGGGNTGELFF.